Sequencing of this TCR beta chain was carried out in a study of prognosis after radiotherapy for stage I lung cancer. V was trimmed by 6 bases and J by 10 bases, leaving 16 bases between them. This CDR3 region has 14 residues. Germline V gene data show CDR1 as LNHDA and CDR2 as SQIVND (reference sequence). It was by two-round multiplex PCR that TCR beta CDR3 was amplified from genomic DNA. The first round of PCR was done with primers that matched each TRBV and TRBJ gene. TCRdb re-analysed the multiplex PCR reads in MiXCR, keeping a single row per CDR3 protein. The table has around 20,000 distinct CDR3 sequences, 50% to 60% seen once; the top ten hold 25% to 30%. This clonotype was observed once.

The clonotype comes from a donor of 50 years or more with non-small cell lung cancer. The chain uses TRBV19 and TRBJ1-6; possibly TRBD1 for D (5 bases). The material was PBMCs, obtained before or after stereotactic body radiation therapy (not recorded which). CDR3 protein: CASRMDDRSSPLHF. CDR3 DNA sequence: TGTGCCAGTAGAATGGACGACAGATCCTCACCCCTCCACTTT.